This T cell receptor (beta chain) was obtained from a study of radiotherapy plus CTLA-4 blockade in lung cancer. Across the study: Objective responses were observed in more than 15% of patients, and disease control was achieved by roughly 29%.

Clones were read by immunoSEQ multiplex PCR, and TCRdb kept only the in-frame ones, dropping some. The sample shows about 110,000 clones, around 84% of them seen only once. Study-wide points: Researchers report tumor-derived TCR clones expanding in blood after radiotherapy plus ipilimumab. The best predictor of response was reported to be early blood T cell clone dynamics, with interferon-beta.

The J segment lost 0 bases and the V segment lost 4 bases, leaving 4 bases of the junction unmatched. Germline CDR1 is LNHDA and CDR2 is SQIVND (reference sequence). The CDR3 contains 17 residues. This clone occurred once. What it binds is unknown. Receiving focal radiation plus CTLA-4 blockade with ipilimumab were patients who had chemo-refractory metastatic non-small-cell lung cancer. V is TRBV19 and J is TRBJ2-6, with 9 nucleotides matching TRBD1. This receptor was taken from a human donor with non-small cell lung cancer that progressed on radiotherapy plus ipilimumab. Some clones in this sample may be carry-over from other donors' samples. Sequenced material: peripheral blood, taken from a patient treated with radiotherapy plus ipilimumab. CDR3 loop: CASSTGTGNSGANVLTF. The CDR3 nucleotides read TGTGCCAGTAGTACCGGGACAGGGAACTCTGGGGCCAACGTCCTGACTTTC.